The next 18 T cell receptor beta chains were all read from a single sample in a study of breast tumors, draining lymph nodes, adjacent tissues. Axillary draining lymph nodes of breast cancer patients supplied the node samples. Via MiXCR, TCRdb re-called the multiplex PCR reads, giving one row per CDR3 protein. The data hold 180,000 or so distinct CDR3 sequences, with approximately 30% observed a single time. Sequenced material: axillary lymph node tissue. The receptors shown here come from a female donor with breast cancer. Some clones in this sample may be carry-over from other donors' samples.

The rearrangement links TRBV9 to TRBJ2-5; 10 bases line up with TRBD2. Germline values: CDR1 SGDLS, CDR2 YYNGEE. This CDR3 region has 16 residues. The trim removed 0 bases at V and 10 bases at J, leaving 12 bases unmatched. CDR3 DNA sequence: TGTGCCAGCAGCGTAGGCAGCGGGAGGGCCCGGGGGATCCAGTACTTC. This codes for CASSVGSGRARGIQYF. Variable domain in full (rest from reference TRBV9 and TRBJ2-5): DSGVTQTPKHLITATGQRVTLRCSPRSGDLSVYWYQQSLDQGLQFLIQYYNGEERAKGNILERFSAQQFPDLHSELNLSSLELGDSALYFCASSVGSGRARGIQYFGPGTRLLVL.

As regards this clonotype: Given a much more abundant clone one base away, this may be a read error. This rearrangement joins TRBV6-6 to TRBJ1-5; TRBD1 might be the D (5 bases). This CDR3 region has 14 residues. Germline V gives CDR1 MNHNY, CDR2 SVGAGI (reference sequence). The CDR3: CASSPTAYNQLQHF. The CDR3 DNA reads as TGTGCCAGCAGCCCGACAGCTTACAATCAGCTCCAGCATTTT.

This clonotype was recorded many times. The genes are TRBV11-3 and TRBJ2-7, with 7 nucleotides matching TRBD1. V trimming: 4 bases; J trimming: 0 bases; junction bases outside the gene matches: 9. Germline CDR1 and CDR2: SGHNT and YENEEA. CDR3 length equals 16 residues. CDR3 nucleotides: TGTGCCAGCAGCTCAGGACAGGTGAGAAGCTCCTACGAGCAGTACTTC. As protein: CASSSGQVRSSYEQYF. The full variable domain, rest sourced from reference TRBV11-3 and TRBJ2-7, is EAGVVQSPRYKIIEKKQPVAFWCNPISGHNTLYWYLQNLGQGPELLIRYENEEAVDDSQLPKDRFSAERLKGVDSTLKIQPAELGDSAVYLCASSSGQVRSSYEQYFGPGTRLTVT.

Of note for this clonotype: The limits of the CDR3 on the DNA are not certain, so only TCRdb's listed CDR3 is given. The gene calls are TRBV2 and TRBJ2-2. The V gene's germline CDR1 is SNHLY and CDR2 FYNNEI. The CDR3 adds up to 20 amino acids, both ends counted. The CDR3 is CASTEGKGFSYEQYFGELFF.

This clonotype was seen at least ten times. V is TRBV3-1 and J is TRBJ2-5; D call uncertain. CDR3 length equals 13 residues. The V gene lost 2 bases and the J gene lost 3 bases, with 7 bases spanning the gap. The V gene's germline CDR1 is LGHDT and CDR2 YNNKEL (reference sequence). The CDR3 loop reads CASSQPYEETQYF. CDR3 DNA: TGTGCCAGCAGCCAACCTTATGAAGAGACCCAGTACTTC.

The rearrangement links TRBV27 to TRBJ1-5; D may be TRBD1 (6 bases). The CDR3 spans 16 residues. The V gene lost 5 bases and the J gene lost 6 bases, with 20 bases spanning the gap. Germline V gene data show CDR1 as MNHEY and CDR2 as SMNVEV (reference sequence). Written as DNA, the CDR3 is TGTGCCAGCAGTCCCCGCACCTACAGGGAGGGTCAGCCCCAGCATTTT. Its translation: CASSPRTYREGQPQHF.

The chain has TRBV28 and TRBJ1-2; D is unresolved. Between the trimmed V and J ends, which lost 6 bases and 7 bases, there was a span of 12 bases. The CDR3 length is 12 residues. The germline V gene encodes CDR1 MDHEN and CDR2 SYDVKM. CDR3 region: CASSYPGPGYTF. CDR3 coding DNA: TGTGCCAGCAGCTATCCTGGTCCTGGCTACACCTTC.

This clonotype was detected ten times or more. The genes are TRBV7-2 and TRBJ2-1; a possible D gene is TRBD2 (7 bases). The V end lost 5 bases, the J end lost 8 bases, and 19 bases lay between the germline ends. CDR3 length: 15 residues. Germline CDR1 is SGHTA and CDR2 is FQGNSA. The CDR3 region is CASSGGAGWGDEQFF. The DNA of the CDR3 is TGTGCCAGCAGCGGGGGGGCGGGGTGGGGGGATGAGCAGTTCTTC.

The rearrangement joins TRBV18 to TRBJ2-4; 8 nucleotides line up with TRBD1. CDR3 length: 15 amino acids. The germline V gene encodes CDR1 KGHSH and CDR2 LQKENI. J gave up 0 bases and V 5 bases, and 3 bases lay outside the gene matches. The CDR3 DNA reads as TGTGCCAGCTCAGGACAGGGACTAGCCAAAAACATTCAGTACTTC. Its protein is CASSGQGLAKNIQYF.

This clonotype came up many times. The CDR3 nucleotides are TGTGCCAGCAGCGGGGGGGACAGGGGATTCTATGGCTACACCTTC. Its translation: CASSGGDRGFYGYTF. The V call is TRBV6-1, the J call TRBJ1-2; 10 bases align to TRBD1. Losses at the gene ends were 6 bases for V and 4 bases for J; bases not matched to a gene: 8. The CDR3 is 15 amino acids. Germline loops: CDR1 MNHNS, CDR2 SASEGT.

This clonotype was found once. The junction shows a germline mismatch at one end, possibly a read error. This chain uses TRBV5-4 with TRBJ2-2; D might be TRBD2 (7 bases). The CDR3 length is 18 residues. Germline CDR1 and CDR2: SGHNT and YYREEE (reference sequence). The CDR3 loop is CVSSLVGAGTMNTGELFF. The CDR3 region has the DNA TGTGTCAGCAGCTTGGTGGGGGCTGGGACTATGAACACCGGGGAGCTGTTTTTT.

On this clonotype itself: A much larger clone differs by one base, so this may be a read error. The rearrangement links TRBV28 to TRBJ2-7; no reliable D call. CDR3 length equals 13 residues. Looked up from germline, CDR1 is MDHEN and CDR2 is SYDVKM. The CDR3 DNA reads TGTGCCAGCAAATCAGTGGATCGCTACGATCAGTACTTC. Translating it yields CASKSVDRYDQYF.

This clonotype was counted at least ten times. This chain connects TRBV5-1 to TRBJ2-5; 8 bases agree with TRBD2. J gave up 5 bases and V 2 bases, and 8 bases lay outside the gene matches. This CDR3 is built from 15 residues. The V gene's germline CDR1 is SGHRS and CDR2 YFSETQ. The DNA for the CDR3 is TGCGCCAGCAGCTTCACGGGAGGGCCTAGTGAGACCCAGTACTTC. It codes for CASSFTGGPSETQYF.

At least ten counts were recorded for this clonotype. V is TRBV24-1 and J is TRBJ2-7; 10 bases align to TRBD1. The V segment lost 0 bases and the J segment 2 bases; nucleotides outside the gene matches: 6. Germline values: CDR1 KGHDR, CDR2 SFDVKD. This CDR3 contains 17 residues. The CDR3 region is CATSDLDMGTGAYEQYF. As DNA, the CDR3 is TGTGCCACCAGTGATTTGGACATGGGGACAGGGGCCTACGAGCAGTACTTC.

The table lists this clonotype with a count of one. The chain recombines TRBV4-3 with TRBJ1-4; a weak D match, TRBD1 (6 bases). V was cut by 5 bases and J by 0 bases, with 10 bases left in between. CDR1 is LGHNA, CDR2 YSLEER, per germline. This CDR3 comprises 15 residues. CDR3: CASSMRQATNEKLFF. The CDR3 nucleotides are TGCGCCAGCAGCATGCGACAGGCAACTAATGAAAAACTGTTTTTT.

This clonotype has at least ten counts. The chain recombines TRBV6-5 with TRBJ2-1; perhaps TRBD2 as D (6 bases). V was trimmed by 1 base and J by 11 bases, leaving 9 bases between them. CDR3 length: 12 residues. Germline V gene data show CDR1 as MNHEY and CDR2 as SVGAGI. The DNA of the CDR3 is TGTGCCAGCAGTTACTTGGGCGGGAAGCAGTTCTTC. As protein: CASSYLGGKQFF.

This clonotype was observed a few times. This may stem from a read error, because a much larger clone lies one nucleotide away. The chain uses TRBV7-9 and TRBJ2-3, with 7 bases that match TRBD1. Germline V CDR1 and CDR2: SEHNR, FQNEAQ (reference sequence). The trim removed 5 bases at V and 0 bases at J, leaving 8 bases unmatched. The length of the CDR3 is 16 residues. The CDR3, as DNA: TGTGCCAGCAGCCCCCGGGACAGCGTAAGCACAGATACGCAGTATTTT. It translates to CASSPRDSVSTDTQYF.

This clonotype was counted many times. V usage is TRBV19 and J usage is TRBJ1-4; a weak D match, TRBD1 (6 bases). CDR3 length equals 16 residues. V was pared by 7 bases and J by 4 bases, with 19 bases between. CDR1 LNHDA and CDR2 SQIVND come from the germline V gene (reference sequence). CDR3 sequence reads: CASNGVPGQVNEKLFF. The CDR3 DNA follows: TGTGCCAGTAACGGGGTGCCGGGACAAGTTAATGAAAAACTGTTTTTT.